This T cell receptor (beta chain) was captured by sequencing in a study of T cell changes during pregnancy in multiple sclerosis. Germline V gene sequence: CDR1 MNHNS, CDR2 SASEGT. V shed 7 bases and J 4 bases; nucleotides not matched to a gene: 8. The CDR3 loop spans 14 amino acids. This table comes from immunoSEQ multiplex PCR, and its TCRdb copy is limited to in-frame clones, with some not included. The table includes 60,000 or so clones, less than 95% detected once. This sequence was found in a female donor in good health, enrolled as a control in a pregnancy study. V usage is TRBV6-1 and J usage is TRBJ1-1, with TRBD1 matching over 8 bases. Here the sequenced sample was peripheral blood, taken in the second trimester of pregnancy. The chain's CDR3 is CASIPTGESTEAFF. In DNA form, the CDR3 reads TGTGCCAGCATTCCGACAGGGGAGAGCACTGAAGCTTTCTTT.